This T cell receptor (beta chain) is from a study of blood T cell repertoires in COVID-19. Profiling relied on immunoSEQ multiplex PCR, and the TCRdb table lists in-frame clones only, not all of them. The table lists almost 100,000 clones, around nine tenths of them singletons, with about a tenth in the top ten. Germline V gene data show CDR1 as SSHAT and CDR2 as FNYEAQ (reference sequence). The CDR3 has 13 residues. Worth noting for this clone: A read error may produce the germline difference seen at one junction end.

Sequences were obtained from peripheral blood. The sequence came from a man in his forties or fifties with acute or convalescent COVID-19. This chain links TRBV7-7 with TRBJ2-2; D call uncertain. CDR3 nucleotide sequence: TGTGCTAGCAGCCCAGCGAACACCGGGGAGCTGTTTTTT. It yields the protein CASSPANTGELFF.